This T cell receptor (beta chain) was found in a study of Graves' ophthalmopathy and Graves' hyperthyroidism. Study details: The authors collected peripheral blood at initial diagnosis, before any treatment.

This clonotype was counted ten times or more. The study excluded patients with other autoimmune diseases, uncontrolled infections, pregnancy or lactation. Germline V gene data show CDR1 as ENHRY and CDR2 as SYGVKD. CDR3 length equals 12 residues. Trimming left V 7 bases short and J 8 bases short, with 14 bases between. CDR3 regions of TCR beta were amplified from RNA transcripts. The workflow started with a first-round RT-PCR run with HTBI primers and then moved on to a second-round multiplex PCR. One entry per CDR3 protein results from TCRdb running MiXCR on the multiplex PCR reads. The sample contains some 210,000 distinct CDR3 sequences, 25% to 30% of which appear only once.

The sample taken for sequencing was peripheral blood. The receptor's source is a man between 45 and 60 years old with Graves' ophthalmopathy. The chain recombines TRBV10-3 with TRBJ1-2, with a possible D match to TRBD1 (5 bases). CDR3 bases: TGTGCCATCAATGACAGTCTAGAAGGCTACACCTTC. Its protein is CAINDSLEGYTF.